These 26 T cell receptor beta chains share one sample of origin, sequenced in a study of blood T cell repertoires in COVID-19. Profiled with immunoSEQ multiplex PCR; TCRdb holds only in-frame clones, not every one. The table shows 100,000 or so clones, with approximately 91% occurring only once. The sequencing input was peripheral blood. The receptors derive from a woman aged 60 to 75 with acute or convalescent COVID-19.

This clone was detected once. This sequence joins TRBV2 and TRBJ2-2; D is unresolved. V lost 10 bases to trimming and J lost 3 bases, with 18 bases between them. Looked up from germline, CDR1 is SNHLY and CDR2 is FYNNEI. The CDR3 is 15 amino acids. CDR3 sequence: CAIPRAALDTGELFF. In nucleotides, the CDR3 is TGTGCCATACCACGCGCCGCACTTGACACCGGGGAGCTGTTTTTT.

The chain employs TRBV10-3 and TRBJ1-6; 9 nucleotides agree with TRBD1. V lost 6 bases to trimming and J lost 7 bases; unmatched junction nucleotides: 4. Germline-derived CDR1 and CDR2 are ENHRY and SYGVKD. The CDR3 has 14 amino acids. The CDR3 here is CAISRDRDNSPLHF. The DNA of the CDR3 is TGTGCCATCAGCAGGGACAGGGACAATTCACCCCTCCACTTT.

The rearrangement joins TRBV19 to TRBJ2-4; the D gene is possibly TRBD1 (6 bases). Germline CDR1 is LNHDA and CDR2 is SQIVND (reference sequence). Trimming shortened V by 7 bases and J by 13 bases, and 17 bases separated the two germline ends. The CDR3 extends over 12 amino acids. CDR3 protein: CASNPQGGKQYF. The CDR3 coding sequence is TGTGCCAGTAACCCACAGGGTGGCAAGCAGTACTTC.

The chain couples TRBV28 to TRBJ2-2, with 7 positions matching TRBD1. CDR3 length equals 15 residues. The germline gives CDR1 MDHEN, CDR2 SYDVKM. V lost 8 bases, J lost 0 bases, and 6 bases stayed unmatched. CDR3 protein: CASLRDRANTGELFF. CDR3 nucleotides: TGTGCCAGCCTCCGGGACAGAGCGAACACCGGGGAGCTGTTTTTT.

Only a few counts were recorded for this clone. The chain combines TRBV7-2 with TRBJ1-3; D not certain. The V and J ends lost 4 bases and 2 bases respectively, with 9 bases between them. Germline CDR1 and CDR2: SGHTA and FQGNSA. This CDR3 is 14 amino acids long. DNA of the CDR3: TGTGCCAGCAGCTCCCTCGGGGCTGGAAACACCATATATTTT. This codes for CASSSLGAGNTIYF.

This clone was picked up a small number of times. The CDR3 loop is CASSEPTQPTFSYNEQFF. Written as DNA, the CDR3 is TGTGCCAGCAGCGAACCGACTCAGCCGACTTTCTCCTACAATGAGCAGTTCTTC. V gene TRBV7-8 combines with J gene TRBJ2-1; D uncertain. CDR3 length: 18 amino acids. V dropped 5 bases and J dropped 0 bases, with 20 bases sitting between them. In germline, CDR1 is SGHVS, CDR2 FQNEAQ. Drawing the rest from reference TRBV7-8 and TRBJ2-1, the complete variable domain is GAGVSQSPRYKVAKRGQDVALRCDPISGHVSLFWYQQALGQGPEFLTYFQNEAQLDKSGLPSDRFFAERPEGSVSTLKIQRTQQEDSAVYLCASSEPTQPTFSYNEQFFGPGTRLTVL.

The genes are TRBV10-1 and TRBJ2-2, with D tentatively TRBD2 (5 bases). V dropped 3 bases and J dropped 4 bases, with 6 bases sitting between them. Germline V CDR1 and CDR2: WNHNN, SYGVQD (reference sequence). The CDR3 extends over 13 amino acids. CDR3 DNA: TGCGCCAGCAGTGAAGGAGGCACCGGGGAGCTGTTTTTT. Protein sequence: CASSEGGTGELFF.

This clone was counted between two and nine times. The CDR3 DNA reads as TGCAGCGTTGGAGAGAGGGCCCACACCGGGGAGCTGTTTTTT. This translates into CSVGERAHTGELFF. The rearrangement joins TRBV29-1 to TRBJ2-2; TRBD2 might be the D (5 bases). V gave up 4 bases and J gave up 3 bases, with 12 bases separating them. Germline V gives CDR1 SQVTM, CDR2 ANQGSEA. The CDR3 consists of 14 residues.

The chain combines TRBV15 with TRBJ1-1; 8 nucleotides line up with TRBD1. Germline V gives CDR1 LNHNV, CDR2 YYDKDF (reference sequence). This CDR3 has 16 residues. With V trimmed by 5 bases and J by 1 base, 9 bases remained unmatched. Here the CDR3 reads CATSPAAGQGNTEAFF. CDR3 bases: TGTGCCACCAGCCCCGCCGCAGGACAGGGGAACACTGAAGCTTTCTTT.

V usage is TRBV25-1 and J usage is TRBJ2-7; D is undetermined. The CDR3 is 12 amino acids. Looked up from germline, CDR1 is MGHDK and CDR2 is SYGVNS. V lost 3 bases to trimming and J lost 4 bases, with 7 bases between them. The CDR3 DNA reads as TGTGCCAGCAGTGATTACGGGTACGAGCAGTACGTC. It yields the protein CASSDYGYEQYV.

The chain joins TRBV4-2 to TRBJ2-2; D remains unclear. This CDR3 has 15 residues. The V gene's germline CDR1 is LGHNA and CDR2 YNFKEQ. The germline V and J ends were trimmed by 0 bases and 1 base, with 6 bases remaining between them. This CDR3 is CASSQDRRNTGELFF. CDR3 nucleotides: TGTGCCAGCAGCCAAGATCGTCGGAACACCGGGGAGCTGTTTTTT.

The rearrangement joins TRBV5-1 to TRBJ2-7; tentatively, D is TRBD1 (6 bases). CDR1 and CDR2 from the germline V gene are SGHRS and YFSETQ. The CDR3 contains 14 residues. The V end lost 5 bases, the J end lost 1 base, and 13 bases lay between the germline ends. CDR3 nucleotides: TGCGCCAGCAGACAGGGTTTGCTTTCCTACGAGCAGTACTTC. Translating it yields CASRQGLLSYEQYF.

This clone appeared a few times. The V call is TRBV7-9, the J call TRBJ2-3, with TRBD2 matching over 11 bases. The CDR3 sequence is 15 residues long. V was pared by 4 bases and J by 3 bases, with 3 bases of the junction left unmatched. Per the germline V gene, CDR1 is SEHNR and CDR2 is FQNEAQ (reference sequence). CDR3 region: CASSSTSGITDTQYF. In nucleotides, the CDR3 is TGTGCCAGCAGCTCGACTAGCGGGATTACAGATACGCAGTATTTT.

The rearrangement joins TRBV3-1 (or the pseudogene TRBV3-2) to TRBJ1-5; maybe TRBD1 (6 bases). V was pared by 1 base and J by 4 bases, with 11 bases between. The CDR3 consists of 15 residues. From germline, CDR1 is LGHDT and CDR2 YNNKEL (reference sequence). This CDR3 reads CASSQGGLENQPQHF. In nucleotides, the CDR3 is TGTGCCAGCAGCCAAGGGGGGCTTGAAAATCAGCCCCAGCATTTT.

V gene TRBV5-4 combines with J gene TRBJ2-4, with 10 nucleotides matching TRBD2. The length of the CDR3 is 15 residues. Germline CDR1 reads SGHNT; CDR2 reads YYREEE (reference sequence). The trim removed 1 base at V and 8 bases at J, leaving 6 bases unmatched. The CDR3 DNA sequence: TGTGCCAGCAGCTTGCGACTAGCGGGTGGAGACATTCAGTACTTC. Its protein is CASSLRLAGGDIQYF.

The chain employs TRBV2 and TRBJ1-2; TRBD1 matches at 9 bases. Germline loops: CDR1 SNHLY, CDR2 FYNNEI. V shed 6 bases, J shed 2 bases, and the junction held 7 bases outside the gene matches. The length of the CDR3 is 15 residues. The CDR3 region is CASRFGQGTNYGYTF. The CDR3 bases are TGTGCCAGCAGATTCGGACAGGGGACCAACTATGGCTACACCTTC.

The chain is built from TRBV11-2 and TRBJ2-2; D is unclear. Germline V gives CDR1 SGHAT, CDR2 FQNNGV. V lost 4 bases, J lost 2 bases, and 8 bases lay in between. The CDR3 runs 14 residues. This chain's CDR3 is CASSYSLNTGELFF. The CDR3 nucleotides read TGTGCCAGCAGCTATTCTCTTAACACCGGGGAGCTGTTTTTT.

J is TRBJ1-6 and V is TRBV6-5, with 10 bases lining up with TRBD1. This CDR3 is built from 15 residues. Germline-derived CDR1 and CDR2 are MNHEY and SVGAGI. Unmatched junction bases numbered 9, after V lost 6 bases and J lost 10 bases. CDR3 in DNA: TGTGCCAGCAGGAGAACCGGGACAGGGGCATCACCCCTCCACTTT. Amino acids: CASRRTGTGASPLHF.

V usage is TRBV27 and J usage is TRBJ2-2, with unresolved D. The germline gives CDR1 MNHEY, CDR2 SMNVEV (reference sequence). The CDR3 extends over 13 amino acids. Trimming removed 7 bases from V and 1 base from J, with 7 bases in between. The CDR3, as DNA: TGTGCCAGCACCAACTTGAACACCGGGGAGCTGTTTTTT. As protein: CASTNLNTGELFF.

This chain links TRBV24-1 with TRBJ2-2; D uncertain. The CDR3 is 14 amino acids. Trimming took 6 bases from V and 1 from J, leaving 8 bases between them. Germline values: CDR1 KGHDR, CDR2 SFDVKD. The CDR3 sequence is CATSLEQNTGELFF. The DNA of the CDR3 is TGTGCCACCAGTCTTGAGCAGAACACCGGGGAGCTGTTTTTT.

This chain joins TRBV12-5 and TRBJ2-1, with a weak D call TRBD1 (6 bases). The CDR3 length is 15 residues. The germline V and J ends were trimmed by 5 bases and 0 bases, with 11 bases remaining between them. CDR1 and CDR2 from the germline V gene are LGHNT and FRNRAP. The CDR3 protein is CASGRDRSSYNEQFF. In nucleotides, the CDR3 is TGTGCTAGTGGTCGAGACAGGAGCTCCTACAATGAGCAGTTCTTC.

The genes are TRBV28 and TRBJ2-7; TRBD1 might be the D (5 bases). The CDR3 runs 15 residues. Between the trimmed V and J ends, which lost 7 bases and 3 bases, there was a span of 19 bases. Germline values: CDR1 MDHEN, CDR2 SYDVKM. The CDR3 is CASTTWRQGSYEQYF. CDR3 DNA: TGTGCCAGCACTACATGGCGGCAGGGCAGCTACGAGCAGTACTTC.

The J gene is TRBJ1-1, the V gene TRBV3-1 (or the pseudogene TRBV3-2); 10 nucleotides align to TRBD1. Germline trimming cut 3 bases from V and 7 bases from J; bases unmatched to any gene: 11. Germline V gene sequence: CDR1 LGHDT, CDR2 YNNKEL (reference sequence). This CDR3 region has 16 residues. Written as DNA, the CDR3 is TGTGCCAGCAGCCAGGGCCCCGGACAGGGGGTTCTTGAAGCTTTCTTT. Residues: CASSQGPGQGVLEAFF.

The chain links TRBV7-6 to TRBJ2-5; possibly TRBD2 for D (5 bases). The CDR3 extends over 13 amino acids. Germline V gene data show CDR1 as SGHVS and CDR2 as FNYEAQ. V was trimmed by 8 bases and J by 5 bases, leaving 15 bases between them. This CDR3 reads CASSSQREETQYF. The DNA for the CDR3 is TGTGCCAGCTCCTCACAGAGGGAGGAGACCCAGTACTTC.

The chain couples TRBV10-1 to TRBJ2-3; weak D call: TRBD2 (6 bases). Germline V gives CDR1 WNHNN, CDR2 SYGVQD (reference sequence). The CDR3 contains 16 residues. V lost 3 bases, J lost 4 bases, and 17 bases lay in between. The CDR3 coding sequence is TGCGCCAGCAGTGAAAACCCCTTGGGAGGCCCAGATACGCAGTATTTT. Translated: CASSENPLGGPDTQYF.

The genes are TRBV28 and TRBJ2-7; tentative D call: TRBD1 (6 bases). The CDR3 length is 12 residues. Trimming shortened V by 3 bases and J by 4 bases, and 7 bases separated the two germline ends. CDR1 MDHEN and CDR2 SYDVKM come from the germline V gene. The CDR3 region is CASSLGAYEQYV. The CDR3 bases are TGTGCCAGCAGTTTGGGGGCATACGAGCAGTACGTC.